Presented here are 12 T cell receptor beta chains from one specimen sequenced in a study of cytomegalovirus exposure and HLA in healthy donors. It was with 60 Vbeta and 13 Jbeta primers that the PCR ran. The repertoire was sequenced with immunoSEQ multiplex PCR; TCRdb's copy has only in-frame clones and lacks some. The repertoire includes 270,000 or so clones, 86% of them detected once, and around 4.2% sits in the top ten. Sequenced: PBMCs. These receptors were collected from a middle-aged man in good health and CMV-seropositive.

The rearrangement links TRBV6-5 to TRBJ2-1; D is unresolved. Trimming shortened V by 6 bases and J by 4 bases, and 7 bases separated the two germline ends. Germline CDR1 is MNHEY and CDR2 is SVGAGI. The length of the CDR3 is 12 residues. The CDR3 spells CASSRTYNEQFF. The CDR3 DNA follows: TGTGCCAGCAGCCGAACTTACAATGAGCAGTTCTTC.

Written as DNA, the CDR3 is TGTGCCAGCAGCGTAGGTGGACAGGGAGGCAATGAGCAGTTCTTC. Its protein is CASSVGGQGGNEQFF. The chain combines TRBV9 with TRBJ2-1, with 8 bases identical to TRBD1. The CDR3 length is 15 residues. The junction had 5 bases not matched to a gene; V was cut back by 0 bases and J by 6 bases. CDR1 is SGDLS, CDR2 YYNGEE, per germline.

The chain recombines TRBV7-9 with TRBJ2-7; D is unclear. The CDR3 has 12 residues. Germline CDR1 and CDR2: SEHNR and FQNEAQ (reference sequence). Trimming took 1 base from V and 6 from J, leaving 7 bases between them. CDR3 region: CASSLVSAEQYF. CDR3 bases: TGTGCCAGCAGCTTAGTAAGCGCCGAGCAGTACTTC.

This sequence joins TRBV27 and TRBJ2-7, with a possible D match to TRBD2 (5 bases). CDR3 length: 15 amino acids. The germline V gene encodes CDR1 MNHEY and CDR2 SMNVEV (reference sequence). Trimming took 3 bases from V and 3 from J, leaving 15 bases between them. The CDR3: CASSFGSRRYYEQYF. In DNA, the CDR3 is TGTGCCAGCAGTTTTGGGAGCAGGAGATACTACGAGCAGTACTTC.

The rearrangement links TRBV27 to TRBJ2-7; D not resolved. Deletions cut 11 bases from V and 2 bases from J, with 19 bases between. The germline V gene encodes CDR1 MNHEY and CDR2 SMNVEV (reference sequence). The CDR3 length is 14 residues. CDR3 in amino acids: CAPRRGIQTYEQYF. CDR3 bases: TGTGCCCCGCGGCGCGGAATTCAGACCTACGAGCAGTACTTC.

The rearrangement joins TRBV28 to TRBJ1-1; TRBD1 might be the D (5 bases). CDR3 length: 14 residues. Per germline, CDR1 MDHEN and CDR2 SYDVKM. V was clipped by 3 bases and J by 3 bases, with 11 bases between them. This CDR3 reads CASSFQGLYTEAFF. CDR3 sequence (DNA): TGTGCCAGCAGTTTTCAGGGCTTGTACACTGAAGCTTTCTTT.

For this clone: The sample contains more than one DNA sequence encoding this CDR3. The chain is built from TRBV4-3 and TRBJ1-1; D may be TRBD1 (5 bases). The CDR3 runs 16 residues. CDR1 and CDR2 from the germline V gene are LGHNA and YSLEER. Trimming stripped 2 bases from V and 3 bases from J, with 16 bases between. CDR3 amino acids: CASSQNGRGAYTEAFF. The DNA of the CDR3 is TGCGCCAGCAGCCAAAACGGGAGGGGCGCGTACACTGAAGCTTTCTTT.

The genes are TRBV6-6 and TRBJ1-1, with 7 bases identical to TRBD1. CDR1 and CDR2 (germline): MNHNY, SVGAGI (reference sequence). Trimming cost V 4 bases and J 0 bases; bases outside gene matches: 5. The CDR3 totals 15 residues. The CDR3 region is CASSLGTAMNTEAFF. The DNA for the CDR3 is TGTGCCAGCAGTTTAGGGACAGCGATGAACACTGAAGCTTTCTTT.

This clone was counted a few times. The chain links TRBV28 to TRBJ1-5; TRBD1 agrees at 8 bases. The germline V gene has CDR1 MDHEN and CDR2 SYDVKM. The CDR3 spans 12 residues. V shed 5 bases and J 7 bases; nucleotides not matched to a gene: 1. CDR3 sequence (DNA): TGTGCCAGCAGTAGACAGGGGCAGCCCCAGCATTTT. Translating gives CASSRQGQPQHF.

The V call is TRBV18, the J call TRBJ2-7; TRBD2 agrees at 7 bases. This CDR3 has 15 residues. V gave up 5 bases and J gave up 1 base; unmatched junction bases: 8. From germline, CDR1 is KGHSH and CDR2 LQKENI. The DNA for the CDR3 is TGTGCCAGCTCAGCGGCGGGACTACATTCCTACGAGCAGTACTTC. As protein: CASSAAGLHSYEQYF.

In DNA, the CDR3 is TGTGCCAGCAGTAGCCCTCACAGGGTTAGCAATCAGCCCCAGCATTTT. This translates into CASSSPHRVSNQPQHF. The chain joins TRBV28 to TRBJ1-5; a possible D gene is TRBD1 (6 bases). Germline V lookup: CDR1 MDHEN, CDR2 SYDVKM. V shed 5 bases and J shed 0 bases, with 14 bases lying between them. The CDR3 covers 16 residues. Full variable domain (outside the CDR3, taken from reference TRBV28 and TRBJ1-5): DVKVTQSSRYLVKRTGEKVFLECVQDMDHENMFWYRQDPGLGLRLIYFSYDVKMKEKGDIPEGYSVSREKKERFSLILESASTNQTSMYLCASSSPHRVSNQPQHFGDGTRLSIL.

The chain combines TRBV5-4 with TRBJ1-2; D not certain. The CDR3 runs 11 residues. The germline V gene encodes CDR1 SGHNT and CDR2 YYREEE (reference sequence). V gave up 6 bases and J gave up 8 bases, with 11 bases separating them. CDR3 bases: TGTGCCAGCACTAGGGAGGGAGGCTACACCTTC. Its translation is CASTREGGYTF.